The source of this TCR beta chain is a study of T cells in Graves' hyperthyroidism and ophthalmopathy (dated by TCRdb to the late 2010s). Broadly, across the study: Peripheral blood was sampled at the time of initial diagnosis, prior to any treatment. Prospective prediction of ophthalmopathy was tested in an independent validation cohort of 18 to 20 hyperthyroidism patients and some 17 patients who later progressed to ophthalmopathy. A discovery cohort of about 95 patients, roughly 45 with Graves' ophthalmopathy and over 55 with stable Graves' hyperthyroidism, was used to find distinguishing TCR V-J signatures. The paper describes TCR Vbeta CDR3 sequencing of roughly 130 peripheral blood samples, made up of 43 ophthalmopathy patients, roughly 72 hyperthyroidism patients and 17 progressor patients. In addition, the study compared T-cell repertoires in thyroid tissue and in blood from about 6 Graves' hyperthyroidism patients. The 90 to 100 discovery patients were randomly split 7:3 into training and test sets. After blood sampling, hyperthyroidism patients were treated with methimazole at a starting dose of 30 mg daily, and ophthalmopathy patients were treated with high-dose intravenous methylprednisolone. Study-wide findings and limitations: Sample size was not statistically predetermined, and blinding of investigators to group allocation was not performed. Blood samples also contained most of the expanded thyroid clonotypes (frequency above 0.001), which suggests that blood repertoires may reflect thyroid immune responses. In cross-validation, a model built on a 13 V-J signature told ophthalmopathy apart from stable hyperthyroidism with less than 90% sensitivity and roughly 81% specificity, and in testing the same model reached 80%/75%. In validation, the model predicted progression to ophthalmopathy a median of about 5.9 months before onset, with over 55% sensitivity and roughly 72% specificity.

The TCR beta CDR3 regions were amplified from RNA transcripts. For the first round of RT-PCR on the TCR CDR3, the HTBI primer set was used together with the Qiagen OneStep RT-PCR kit. Libraries were constructed in a second round of multiplex PCR, after which size selection and purification were carried out. The libraries were sequenced on an Illumina HiSeq2000 using paired-end 100 bp reads. In the original analysis: SOAPnuke was used to process the raw data, removing reads that contained adapters or uncalled bases, had a mean Phred below 15, or lacked an exact match to the constant primer or identifier. High-quality paired reads were merged using COPE v1.2.5, and each unique nucleotide sequence was defined as a clonotype. MiTCR v1.1 was used to align the clonotypes against IMGT TRBV, TRBD and TRBJ reference segments. Analysis was restricted to V-J combinations with a frequency above 0.0001, which covered over 98% of repertoires. The TCS score was defined as the ratio of F50 (clonal expansion) to E x V (chaos), calculated using BLOSUM62-based TCRdist between CDR3 peptides within each V-J. Welch's t-statistics and random forest reduced 450 to 600 V-J features to roughly 13, which were used in a naive Bayes classifier (R e1071). In TCRdb, the public reads were trimmed at Q25 with fastp and aligned with MiXCR, with productive beta chains retained. For every CDR3 protein sequence, its rows merge into one entry that carries the most common genes and DNA. The V and J calls were not made by the authors but by TCRdb's processing. The sample table contains around 300,000 distinct CDR3 sequences; only one count was recorded for approximately 13% of them. The top ten constitute less than 8% of the sample.

Stable Graves' hyperthyroidism was defined as no progression to ophthalmopathy during 18 months of follow-up. Hyperthyroidism patients were aged 18 to 65 years and newly diagnosed, with disease duration of less than 2 months. Patients with uncontrolled infections, other autoimmune diseases, pregnancy or lactation were excluded. Diagnoses relied on clinical symptoms, serum thyroxine and TRAb, thyroid ultrasound and orbital computed tomography. PBMCs were separated from around 9.1 ml of fresh peripheral blood using Ficoll-Paque density gradient centrifugation. Total RNA was extracted using Trizol reagent, and RNA quality was assessed on an Agilent 2100 Bioanalyzer. This clonotype was seen many times. Its target antigen remains unknown. No much larger clonotype is one base removed from it; base qualities were not supplied. The germline V gene (reference sequence) yields SEHNR for CDR1 and FQNEAQ for CDR2. V and J are trimmed by 5 bases and 0 bases, and the gene matches miss 11 bases of the junction. The CDR3 holds 20 amino acids from the cysteine to the phenylalanine. The only DNA kept is the CDR3, 60 bases in frame from the first base.

This receptor was identified in a woman aged 35 to 49 with Graves' hyperthyroidism. The chain joins TRBV7-9 to TRBJ2-2; 14 junctional bases match TRBD2. Sequenced input: blood. The DNA sequence follows: TGTGCCAGCAGCCTCGGCAGGACTAGCGGGAGGTCGACGAACACCGGGGAGCTGTTTTTT. This is translated as CASSLGRTSGRSTNTGELFF.